This record looks at one T cell receptor (beta chain) sequence and its context. The protocol was immunoSEQ multiplex PCR, while the TCRdb copy is restricted to in-frame clones and leaves out a portion. The sample has tens of thousands of clones, roughly 90% seen once. The sample belongs to a study of T cell changes during pregnancy in multiple sclerosis. From germline, CDR1 is LGHNA and CDR2 YNFKEQ. This CDR3 is 16 amino acids long. Between the trimmed V and J ends, which lost 1 base and 5 bases, there was a span of 14 bases. The V gene is TRBV4-2, the J gene TRBJ1-4; D is unclear. Material: peripheral blood, obtained in the second trimester of pregnancy. The TCR originated in a female donor in good health, enrolled as a control in a pregnancy study. In nucleotides, the CDR3 is TGTGCCAGCAGCCAAGTTCCACAGTCCTACAATGAAAAACTGTTTTTT. Translated: CASSQVPQSYNEKLFF.